Listed here is a single T cell receptor (beta chain). The CDR3 is 15 residues long. CDR1 MDHEN and CDR2 SYDVKM come from the germline V gene. J gave up 6 bases and V 7 bases, and 13 bases lay outside the gene matches. The protocol was immunoSEQ multiplex PCR, while the TCRdb copy is restricted to in-frame clones and leaves out a portion. The sample records hundreds of thousands of clones, around 87% being singletons. The data originate from a study of shared T cell receptors in the human thymus. This same sample was also part of a study on human thymus T cells.

The clonotype was recovered from a boy in the first two years of life with a congenital heart defect. Sequencing was done on a sample of thymocytes. This rearrangement joins TRBV28 to TRBJ1-1, with 8 bases that match TRBD1. The CDR3 coding sequence is TGTGCCAGCATTTGCAGGGGGCGCGGTATCTCTGAAGCTTTCTTT. It translates to CASICRGRGISEAFF.